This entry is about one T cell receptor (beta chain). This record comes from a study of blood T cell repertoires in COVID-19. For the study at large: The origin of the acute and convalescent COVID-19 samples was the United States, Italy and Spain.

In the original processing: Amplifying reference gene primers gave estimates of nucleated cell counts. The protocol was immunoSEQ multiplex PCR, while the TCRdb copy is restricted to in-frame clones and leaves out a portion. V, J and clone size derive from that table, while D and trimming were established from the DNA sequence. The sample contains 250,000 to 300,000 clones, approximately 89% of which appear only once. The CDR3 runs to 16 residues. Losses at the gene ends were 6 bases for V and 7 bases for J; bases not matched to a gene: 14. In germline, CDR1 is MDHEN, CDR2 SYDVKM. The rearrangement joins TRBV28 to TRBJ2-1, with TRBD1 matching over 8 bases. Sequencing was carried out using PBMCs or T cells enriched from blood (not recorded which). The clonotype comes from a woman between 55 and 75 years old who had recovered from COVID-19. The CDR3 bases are TGTGCCAGCAGCCCACCTGGGCAGGGGGCTCGGAATGAGCAGTTCTTC. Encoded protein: CASSPPGQGARNEQFF.